One and the same sample provided the 20 T cell receptor beta chains below, sequenced in a study of blood T cell repertoires in COVID-19. Generated by immunoSEQ multiplex PCR, the TCRdb table keeps only in-frame clones and is missing some. Of hundreds of thousands of clones in the sample, around 87% were seen once. The sequenced sample consisted of peripheral blood. Receptor source: a woman between 50 and 59 years old with COVID-19, enrolled during active disease.

This chain uses TRBV25-1 with TRBJ1-5; the match to TRBD1 covers 9 bases. Trimming cost V 6 bases and J 3 bases; bases outside gene matches: 15. CDR1 is MGHDK, CDR2 SYGVNS, per germline. The CDR3 is made up of 18 amino acids. CDR3 amino acids: CASSPGQGFMNNNQPQHF. For the CDR3, the DNA is TGTGCCAGCAGCCCGGGACAGGGCTTCATGAATAACAATCAGCCCCAGCATTTT.

This chain links TRBV6-2 or TRBV6-3 with TRBJ2-7; 9 bases map to TRBD2. Per germline, CDR1 MNHEY and CDR2 SVGEGT. CDR3 length equals 16 residues. The V gene end was trimmed by 0 bases and the J gene end by 3 bases; junction bases not matched to a gene: 6. CDR3: CASSYSRLAGNYEQYF. The CDR3 coding sequence is TGTGCCAGCAGTTACTCGAGGCTAGCGGGAAACTACGAGCAGTACTTC.

The chain couples TRBV4-2 to TRBJ2-7, with a tentative D call TRBD2 (5 bases). V was clipped by 4 bases and J by 0 bases, with 7 bases between them. CDR1 is LGHNA, CDR2 YNFKEQ, per germline. This CDR3 is 13 amino acids long. DNA of the CDR3: TGTGCCAGCAGCCGAGGGAGCTCCTACGAGCAGTACTTC. It codes for CASSRGSSYEQYF.

The chain joins TRBV4-3 to TRBJ2-7, with TRBD2 matching over 13 bases. The junction had 9 bases not matched to a gene; V was cut back by 1 base and J by 9 bases. The CDR3 sequence is 16 residues long. The germline V gene has CDR1 LGHNA and CDR2 YSLEER. In DNA, the CDR3 is TGCGCCAGCAGCCAAGGTGCCGGACTAGCGGGAGTTCGGCAGTACTTC. Its protein product is CASSQGAGLAGVRQYF.

The CDR3 is CAISKVGGNQPQHF. DNA of the CDR3: TGTGCCATCAGTAAAGTCGGGGGGAATCAGCCCCAGCATTTT. This chain connects TRBV10-3 to TRBJ1-5, with D possibly TRBD1 on 5 matching bases. Germline CDR1 ENHRY, CDR2 SYGVKD. This CDR3 has 14 amino acids. Trimming removed 5 bases from V and 4 bases from J, with 12 bases in between.

This clone has a handful of counts. The rearrangement joins TRBV19 to TRBJ1-5; D not certain. From germline, CDR1 is LNHDA and CDR2 SQIVND (reference sequence). Between the trimmed V and J ends, which lost 0 bases and 5 bases, there was a span of 5 bases. The CDR3 spans 13 residues. The CDR3 protein is CASSIDLDQPQHF. The CDR3 nucleotides are TGTGCCAGTAGTATAGATCTTGATCAGCCCCAGCATTTT.

The rearrangement joins TRBV11-2 to TRBJ2-3; perhaps TRBD2 as D (6 bases). CDR3 length: 17 amino acids. The V end lost 1 base, the J end lost 3 bases, and 17 bases lay between the germline ends. Germline V gene lookup returns CDR1 SGHAT and CDR2 FQNNGV. CDR3 sequence (DNA): TGTGCCAGCAGCTTAGTCCCGCGGGGTGGATTGACAGATACGCAGTATTTT. Residues: CASSLVPRGGLTDTQYF.

The chain couples TRBV7-2 to TRBJ1-3, with 8 positions matching TRBD1. V was clipped by 5 bases and J by 1 base; unmatched bases: 4. The length of the CDR3 is 15 residues. The germline V gene has CDR1 SGHTA and CDR2 FQGNSA. The CDR3 DNA is TGTGCCAGCAGCAACAGGGGGGGGTCTGGAAACACCATATATTTT. This codes for CASSNRGGSGNTIYF.

The chain uses TRBV7-9 and TRBJ2-7, with 14 bases matching TRBD2. CDR3 length: 18 amino acids. CDR1 is SEHNR and CDR2 is FQNEAQ in the germline V gene (reference sequence). V shed 4 bases, J shed 4 bases, and the junction held 12 bases outside the gene matches. The CDR3 region is CASSSTGTSGRTGYEQYF. The CDR3 DNA follows: TGTGCCAGCAGCTCCACCGGGACTAGCGGGAGAACGGGTTACGAGCAGTACTTC.

The chain carries TRBV19 and TRBJ2-7, with D possibly matching TRBD2 (6 bases). The V gene lost 4 bases and the J gene lost 3 bases, with 16 bases spanning the gap. Germline V CDR1 and CDR2: LNHDA, SQIVND (reference sequence). The CDR3 has 15 amino acids. This chain's CDR3 is CASSNLGPGDYEQYF. Written as DNA, the CDR3 is TGTGCCAGTAGTAACCTCGGGCCGGGGGACTACGAGCAGTACTTC.

The rearrangement uses TRBV18 and TRBJ1-2; D gene uncertain. V lost 0 bases and J lost 4, with 9 bases in between. This CDR3 is 14 amino acids long. Germline V gene lookup returns CDR1 KGHSH and CDR2 LQKENI. The DNA for the CDR3 is TGTGCCAGCTCACCACCGGGCAGGATCTATGGCTACACCTTC. Its translation is CASSPPGRIYGYTF.

Concerning this clone itself: This same CDR3 is encoded by further DNA sequences in the sample. The chain recombines TRBV5-1 with TRBJ2-1; the D is unclear. Deletions cut 0 bases from V and 0 bases from J, with 7 bases between. This CDR3 spans 15 amino acids. CDR1 and CDR2 (germline): SGHRS, YFSETQ. The CDR3 region is CASSLGQGSYNEQFF. The DNA of the CDR3 is TGCGCCAGCAGCTTGGGACAAGGCTCCTACAATGAGCAGTTCTTC.

This sequence joins TRBV7-2 and TRBJ1-2; the D gene is possibly TRBD1 (6 bases). Germline V gene lookup returns CDR1 SGHTA and CDR2 FQGNSA. CDR3 length: 15 residues. The germline V and J ends were trimmed by 3 bases and 4 bases, with 15 bases remaining between them. CDR3 loop: CASSLGGTNGYGYTF. CDR3 nucleotides: TGTGCCAGCAGCTTGGGTGGGACAAACGGCTATGGCTACACCTTC.

The J gene is TRBJ2-7, the V gene TRBV5-1, with D unclear. The germline CDR1 and CDR2 sequences are SGHRS and YFSETQ. V dropped 4 bases and J dropped 3 bases, with 14 bases sitting between them. CDR3 size: 14 residues. The CDR3 sequence is CASSLTTPNYEQYF. Here the CDR3 DNA reads TGCGCCAGCAGCCTGACGACTCCTAACTACGAGCAGTACTTC.

This clone has just a few counts. This sequence joins TRBV5-4 and TRBJ2-3, with 11 bases fitting TRBD2. Germline V gene sequence: CDR1 SGHNT, CDR2 YYREEE (reference sequence). The V segment lost 2 bases and the J segment 5 bases; nucleotides outside the gene matches: 10. The CDR3 spans 17 residues. The CDR3 region has the DNA TGTGCCAGCAGCTTCTCCCTTAGCGGGAGGGAATTAGATACGCAGTATTTT. Its translation: CASSFSLSGRELDTQYF.

The chain is built from TRBV6-4 and TRBJ2-3, with 11 bases aligning to TRBD1. Germline V gives CDR1 MRHNA, CDR2 SNTAGT. V lost 5 bases and J lost 3; bases outside the gene matches: 4. The CDR3 sequence is 15 residues long. The CDR3 DNA sequence: TGTGCCAGCAGTCTCGGGACAGGGGGAACAGATACGCAGTATTTT. Protein sequence: CASSLGTGGTDTQYF.

The chain is built from TRBV7-8 and TRBJ1-3; the match to TRBD1 covers 7 bases. With V trimmed by 5 bases and J by 4 bases, 11 bases remained unmatched. The germline V gene encodes CDR1 SGHVS and CDR2 FQNEAQ. The CDR3 extends over 16 amino acids. CDR3 sequence (DNA): TGTGCCAGCAGCCGATACAGGGGCTCTACGGGAAACACCATATATTTT. It yields the protein CASSRYRGSTGNTIYF.

The CDR3 nucleotides are TGCGCCAGCCGGAACACCGGACTGAACAATGAGCAGTTCTTC. This codes for CASRNTGLNNEQFF. The gene calls are TRBV5-1 and TRBJ2-1, with a tentative D call TRBD2 (5 bases). Germline lookup yields CDR1 SGHRS and CDR2 YFSETQ. Trimming shortened V by 7 bases and J by 5 bases, and 16 bases separated the two germline ends. The CDR3 has 14 residues.

This chain connects TRBV11-2 to TRBJ1-1; D not certain. V lost 5 bases and J lost 5, with 18 bases in between. The CDR3 consists of 15 residues. Germline CDR1 and CDR2: SGHAT and FQNNGV. This chain's CDR3 is CASSPARPGGTEAFF. Written as DNA, the CDR3 is TGTGCCAGCAGCCCCGCCAGGCCGGGAGGGACTGAAGCTTTCTTT.

V and J are TRBV5-1 and TRBJ1-1, with a tentative D call TRBD1 (6 bases). Trimming removed 3 bases from V and 8 bases from J, with 17 bases in between. This CDR3 is 14 amino acids long. CDR1 is SGHRS and CDR2 is YFSETQ in the germline V gene. CDR3 bases: TGCGCCAGCAGCTCCCACCCATCCACAGGGGAAGCTTTCTTT. It yields the protein CASSSHPSTGEAFF.